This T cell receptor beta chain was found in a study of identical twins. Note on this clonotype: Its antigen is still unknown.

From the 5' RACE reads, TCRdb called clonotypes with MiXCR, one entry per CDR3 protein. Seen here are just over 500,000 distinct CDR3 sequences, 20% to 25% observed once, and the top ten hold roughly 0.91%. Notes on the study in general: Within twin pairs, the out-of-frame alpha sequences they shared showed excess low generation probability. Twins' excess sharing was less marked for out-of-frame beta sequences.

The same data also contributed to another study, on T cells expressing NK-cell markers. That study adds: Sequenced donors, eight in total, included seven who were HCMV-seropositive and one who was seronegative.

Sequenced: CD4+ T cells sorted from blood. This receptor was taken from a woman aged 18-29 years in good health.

In DNA, the CDR3 is TGTGCCAGCACCAGGAATGGTGGACAGCCCCAGCATTTT. Translation gives CASTRNGGQPQHF. This chain joins TRBV12-3 or TRBV12-4 and TRBJ1-5; no clear D gene. There are 13 residues in the CDR3. V was shortened by 7 bases and J by 7 bases, with 14 bases between the two germline ends.